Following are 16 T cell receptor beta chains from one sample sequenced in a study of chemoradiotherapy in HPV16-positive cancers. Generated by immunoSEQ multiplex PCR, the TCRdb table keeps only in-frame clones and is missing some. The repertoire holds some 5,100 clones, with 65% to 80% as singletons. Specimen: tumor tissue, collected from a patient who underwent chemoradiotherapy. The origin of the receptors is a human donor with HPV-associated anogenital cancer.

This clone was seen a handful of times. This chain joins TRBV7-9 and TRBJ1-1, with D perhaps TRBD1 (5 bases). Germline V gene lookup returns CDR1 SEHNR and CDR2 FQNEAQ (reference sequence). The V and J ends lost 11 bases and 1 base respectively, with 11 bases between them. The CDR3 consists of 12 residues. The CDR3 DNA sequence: TGTGCCGGAGGGGACCGGAACACTGAAGCTTTCTTT. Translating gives CAGGDRNTEAFF.

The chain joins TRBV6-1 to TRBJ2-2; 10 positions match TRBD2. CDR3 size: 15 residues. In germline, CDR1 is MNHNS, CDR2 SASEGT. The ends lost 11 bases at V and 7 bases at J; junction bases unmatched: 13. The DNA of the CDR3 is TGTGCCTCCCGGGCTAGCGGGAGAATGGACGGGGAGCTGTTTTTT. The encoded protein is CASRASGRMDGELFF.

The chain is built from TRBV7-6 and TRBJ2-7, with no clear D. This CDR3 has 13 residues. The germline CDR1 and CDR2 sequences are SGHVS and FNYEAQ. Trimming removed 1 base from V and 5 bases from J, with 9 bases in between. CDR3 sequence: CASSLEVADEQYF. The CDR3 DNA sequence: TGTGCCAGCAGCTTAGAGGTAGCCGACGAGCAGTACTTC.

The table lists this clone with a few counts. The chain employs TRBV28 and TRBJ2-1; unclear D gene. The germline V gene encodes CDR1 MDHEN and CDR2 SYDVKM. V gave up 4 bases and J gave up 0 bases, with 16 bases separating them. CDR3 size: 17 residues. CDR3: CASSSGPRQSSYNEQFF. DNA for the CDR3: TGTGCCAGCAGTTCAGGTCCCAGGCAGAGCTCCTACAATGAGCAGTTCTTC.

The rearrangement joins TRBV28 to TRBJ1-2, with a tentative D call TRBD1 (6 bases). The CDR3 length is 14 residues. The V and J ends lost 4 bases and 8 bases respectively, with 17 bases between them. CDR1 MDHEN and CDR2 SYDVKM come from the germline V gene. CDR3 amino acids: CASSSPGGREGYTF. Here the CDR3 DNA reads TGTGCCAGCAGTTCGCCGGGGGGGCGCGAGGGCTACACCTTC.

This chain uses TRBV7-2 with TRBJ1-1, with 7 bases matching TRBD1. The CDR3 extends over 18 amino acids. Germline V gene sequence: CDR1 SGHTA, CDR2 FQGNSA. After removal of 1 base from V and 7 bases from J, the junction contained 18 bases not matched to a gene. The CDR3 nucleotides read TGTGCCAGCAGCTTAGTAAGGACAGGCCTCAACCCCAAGGGTGAAGCTTTCTTT. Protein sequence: CASSLVRTGLNPKGEAFF.

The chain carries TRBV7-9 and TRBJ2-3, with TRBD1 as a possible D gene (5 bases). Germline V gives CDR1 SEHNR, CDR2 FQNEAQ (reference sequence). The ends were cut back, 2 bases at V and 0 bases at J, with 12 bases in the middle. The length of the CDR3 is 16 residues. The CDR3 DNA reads TGTGCCAGCAGCTTATTAGGGGTTAGTAGCACAGATACGCAGTATTTT. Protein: CASSLLGVSSTDTQYF.

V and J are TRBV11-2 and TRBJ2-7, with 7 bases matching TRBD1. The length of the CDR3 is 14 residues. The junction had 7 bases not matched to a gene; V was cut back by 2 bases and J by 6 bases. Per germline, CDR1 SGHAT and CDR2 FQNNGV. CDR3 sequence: CASSLNLDRAEQYF. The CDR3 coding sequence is TGTGCCAGCAGCTTAAACCTAGACAGGGCCGAGCAGTACTTC.

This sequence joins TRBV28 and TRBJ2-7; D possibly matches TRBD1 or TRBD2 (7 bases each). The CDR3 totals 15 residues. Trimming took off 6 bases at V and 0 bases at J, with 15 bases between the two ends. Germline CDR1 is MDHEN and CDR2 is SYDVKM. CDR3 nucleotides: TGTGCCAGCAGGGGAGGGACAGCCAGCTCCTACGAGCAGTACTTC. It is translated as CASRGGTASSYEQYF.

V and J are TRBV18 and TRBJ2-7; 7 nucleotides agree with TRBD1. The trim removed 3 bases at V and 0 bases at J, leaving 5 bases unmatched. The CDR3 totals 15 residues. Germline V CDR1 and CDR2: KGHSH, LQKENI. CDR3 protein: CASSPPTGTSYEQYF. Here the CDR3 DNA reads TGTGCCAGCTCACCCCCGACAGGGACCTCCTACGAGCAGTACTTC. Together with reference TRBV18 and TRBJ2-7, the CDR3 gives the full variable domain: NAGVMQNPRHLVRRRGQEARLRCSPMKGHSHVYWYRQLPEEGLKFMVYLQKENIIDESGMPKERFSAEFPKEGPSILRIQQVVRGDSAAYFCASSPPTGTSYEQYFGPGTRLTVT.

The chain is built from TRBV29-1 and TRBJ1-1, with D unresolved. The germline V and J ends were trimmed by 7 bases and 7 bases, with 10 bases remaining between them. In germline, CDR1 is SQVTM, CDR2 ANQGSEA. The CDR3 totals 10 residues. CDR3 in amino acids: CSGLLIEAFF. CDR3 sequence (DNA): TGCAGCGGTTTACTAATTGAAGCTTTCTTT.

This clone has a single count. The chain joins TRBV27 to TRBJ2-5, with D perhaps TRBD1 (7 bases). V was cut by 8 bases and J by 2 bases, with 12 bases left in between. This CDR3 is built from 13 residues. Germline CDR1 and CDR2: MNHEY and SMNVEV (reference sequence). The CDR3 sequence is CASHPGGQETQYF. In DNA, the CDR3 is TGTGCCAGCCACCCAGGGGGGCAAGAGACCCAGTACTTC.

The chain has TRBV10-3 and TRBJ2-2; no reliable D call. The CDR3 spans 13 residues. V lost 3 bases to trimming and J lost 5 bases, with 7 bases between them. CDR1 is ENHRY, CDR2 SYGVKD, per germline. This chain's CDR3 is CAISDYLTGELFF. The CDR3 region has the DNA TGTGCCATCAGTGACTACCTTACCGGGGAGCTGTTTTTT.

The CDR3 reads CASSFGQGATNEKLFF. CDR3 coding DNA: TGTGCCAGCAGCTTTGGACAGGGGGCAACTAATGAAAAACTGTTTTTT. The V gene is TRBV5-6, the J gene TRBJ1-4; 10 bases fit TRBD1. The CDR3 consists of 16 residues. The germline V gene has CDR1 SGHDT and CDR2 YYEEEE. J lost 0 bases, V lost 2 bases, and 1 base had no gene match.

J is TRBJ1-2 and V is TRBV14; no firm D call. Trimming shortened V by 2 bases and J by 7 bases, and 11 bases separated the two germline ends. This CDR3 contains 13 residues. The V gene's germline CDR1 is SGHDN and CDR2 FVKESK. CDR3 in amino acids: CASSQRQEVGYTF. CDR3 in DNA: TGTGCCAGCAGCCAAAGGCAGGAGGTTGGCTACACCTTC. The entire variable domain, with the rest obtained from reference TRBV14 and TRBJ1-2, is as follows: EAGVTQFPSHSVIEKGQTVTLRCDPISGHDNLYWYRRVMGKEIKFLLHFVKESKQDESGMPNNRFLAERTGGTYSTLKVQPAELEDSGVYFCASSQRQEVGYTFGSGTRLTVV.

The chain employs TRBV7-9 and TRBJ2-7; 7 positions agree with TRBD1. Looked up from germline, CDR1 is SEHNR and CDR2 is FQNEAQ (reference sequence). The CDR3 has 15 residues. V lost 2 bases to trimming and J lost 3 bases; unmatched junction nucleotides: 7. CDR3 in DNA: TGTGCCAGCAGCTTAACTGGGACAGCACTCTACGAGCAGTACTTC. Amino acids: CASSLTGTALYEQYF.